Listed here are 31 T cell receptor beta chains from one sample, sequenced in a study of T cells expressing NK-cell markers. TCRdb reprocessed the 5' RACE reads and keeps a single row for each CDR3 protein, giving no DNA. This sample's clone table lists under 600,000 distinct CDR3 sequences. The sample comprised blood T cells: a sorted CD56 or NKG2C T cell subset, CD4+ or CD8+ T cells, or bulk PBMC T cells (not recorded which). The receptors derive from a woman between 45 and 65 years old in good health.

The chain links TRBV5-1 to TRBJ2-7; TCRdb proposes TRBD1, but this gene call is untestable without DNA. The CDR3 has 14 amino acids. Germline CDR1 is SGHRS and CDR2 is YFSETQ. This CDR3 is CASSWTGGASEQYF. The entire variable domain, with the rest obtained from reference TRBV5-1 and TRBJ2-7, is as follows: KAGVTQTPRYLIKTRGQQVTLSCSPISGHRSVSWYQQTPGQGLQFLFEYFSETQRNKGNFPGRFSGRQFSNSRSEMNVSTLELGDSALYLCASSWTGGASEQYFGPGTRLTVT.

The rearrangement links TRBV7-8 to TRBJ2-7. The CDR3 covers 15 residues. Looked up from germline, CDR1 is SGHVS and CDR2 is FQNEAQ. This CDR3 is CASSSVMGSRGEQYF.

The rearrangement links TRBV7-7 to TRBJ1-3. Germline V gene data show CDR1 as SSHAT and CDR2 as FNYEAQ (reference sequence). CDR3 size: 12 residues. The CDR3 reads CASKGAGNTIYF.

The V gene is TRBV11-2, the J gene TRBJ2-2. CDR1 is SGHAT, CDR2 FQNNGV, per germline. CDR3 size: 14 residues. CDR3 sequence: CASSISDAIGELFF.

The CDR3 protein is CSASGQGFDYEQYF. The chain carries TRBV20-1 and TRBJ2-7; TCRdb's D call of TRBD1 is untestable without DNA. There are 14 residues in the CDR3. Germline values: CDR1 DFQATT, CDR2 SNEGSKA (reference sequence).

The chain couples TRBV5-1 to TRBJ2-1. The CDR3 spans 16 residues. Germline lookup yields CDR1 SGHRS and CDR2 YFSETQ. CDR3 sequence reads: CASSLEHRRSYNEQFF.

The V and J genes are TRBV4-2 and TRBJ2-1; TCRdb gives TRBD2 as the D gene, but with no DNA this cannot be confirmed. This CDR3 comprises 16 residues. In germline, CDR1 is LGHNA, CDR2 YNFKEQ. CDR3 in amino acids: CASSQGETSGSNEQFF.

This chain uses TRBV6-1 with TRBJ2-1; without DNA, the TCRdb call of TRBD2 cannot be checked. Germline-derived CDR1 and CDR2 are MNHNS and SASEGT. The CDR3 is 17 amino acids. The CDR3 protein is CASSETWGGIGDNEQFF.

The chain links TRBV6-1 to TRBJ2-5; TCRdb's D call, TRBD1, is unchecked because there is no DNA. Germline assignment: CDR1 MNHNS and CDR2 SASEGT. This CDR3 has 15 residues. CDR3 residues: CASSTGGGLGETQYF.

This chain links TRBV18 with TRBJ2-7; TCRdb's assignment of TRBD2 cannot be checked, as there is no DNA. From germline, CDR1 is KGHSH and CDR2 LQKENI. The CDR3 length is 13 residues. The CDR3 spells CASFFGGSREQYF.

This sequence joins TRBV12-3 or TRBV12-4 and TRBJ1-2. The CDR3 is 15 amino acids. CDR3 in amino acids: CASSLGTVLKRGYTF.

The V gene is TRBV5-5, the J gene TRBJ2-5; TCRdb returns TRBD1, unconfirmable since there is no DNA. CDR1 and CDR2 from the germline V gene are SGHKS and YYEKEE (reference sequence). The CDR3 consists of 20 residues. CDR3 region: CASSSPGRMIGNPVEETQYF. Full variable domain (rest looked up from reference TRBV5-5 and TRBJ2-5): DAGVTQSPTHLIKTRGQQVTLRCSPISGHKSVSWYQQVLGQGPQFIFQYYEKEERGRGNFPDRFSARQFPNYSSELNVNALLLGDSALYLCASSSPGRMIGNPVEETQYFGPGTRLLVL.

The chain recombines TRBV18 with TRBJ2-2; the D gene TCRdb calls, TRBD1, cannot be checked with no DNA. The CDR3 extends over 14 amino acids. Germline CDR1 is KGHSH and CDR2 is LQKENI. CDR3 protein: CASYSGTNTGELFF.

The J gene is TRBJ2-1, the V gene TRBV6-5; TCRdb's assignment of TRBD1 cannot be checked, as there is no DNA. CDR1 MNHEY and CDR2 SVGAGI come from the germline V gene. This CDR3 is built from 15 residues. The CDR3 loop is CASRTGTGTYNEQFF.

The gene calls are TRBV5-1 and TRBJ1-2; TCRdb lists TRBD1, though no DNA is available to test this call. Germline V gene lookup returns CDR1 SGHRS and CDR2 YFSETQ. The CDR3 runs 13 residues. CDR3 sequence: CASSLGGYYGYTF.

The J gene is TRBJ1-5, the V gene TRBV29-1. CDR1 is SQVTM, CDR2 ANQGSEA, per germline. The CDR3 has 13 residues. The CDR3 is CSVEVGPNQPQHF.

V and J are TRBV29-1 and TRBJ2-5; TCRdb picks TRBD2, but there is no DNA to check that call. The germline CDR1 and CDR2 sequences are SQVTM and ANQGSEA. The CDR3 covers 15 residues. CDR3 amino acids: CSVAGPTNPQETQYF.

The chain recombines TRBV12-3 or TRBV12-4 with TRBJ2-3; checking the TCRdb D call of TRBD1 is not possible without DNA. The CDR3 has 14 residues. This CDR3 is CASSLDSRTDTQYF.

The chain combines TRBV7-9 with TRBJ1-5; TCRdb names TRBD1, which stays unverified in the absence of DNA. The CDR3 has 16 residues. Germline CDR1 and CDR2: SEHNR and FQNEAQ (reference sequence). This CDR3 reads CASSLSSLTGLGTQHF.

The rearrangement uses TRBV5-1 and TRBJ2-1; TCRdb's D call of TRBD2 is untestable without DNA. CDR3 size: 15 residues. The germline CDR1 and CDR2 sequences are SGHRS and YFSETQ. The CDR3 region is CASSFIAGAINEQFF.

This rearrangement joins TRBV5-1 to TRBJ2-1; the TRBD1 assignment by TCRdb is unverifiable without DNA. Germline-derived CDR1 and CDR2 are SGHRS and YFSETQ. The CDR3 length is 16 residues. The CDR3 spells CASSLYGGELYNEQFF. The full variable domain, completed using reference TRBV5-1 and TRBJ2-1, is KAGVTQTPRYLIKTRGQQVTLSCSPISGHRSVSWYQQTPGQGLQFLFEYFSETQRNKGNFPGRFSGRQFSNSRSEMNVSTLELGDSALYLCASSLYGGELYNEQFFGPGTRLTVL.

The rearrangement joins TRBV12-5 to TRBJ2-5. The CDR3 consists of 15 residues. Germline CDR1 reads LGHNT; CDR2 reads FRNRAP. The CDR3 reads CASAVDSGTQETQYF.

This rearrangement joins TRBV11-2 to TRBJ2-2; TCRdb names TRBD1, which stays unverified in the absence of DNA. This CDR3 spans 15 amino acids. The germline CDR1 and CDR2 sequences are SGHAT and FQNNGV. Here the CDR3 reads CASSLAGGVGGELFF.

The chain carries TRBV13 and TRBJ2-7; the D gene TCRdb calls, TRBD2, cannot be checked with no DNA. CDR1 is PRHDT, CDR2 FYEKMQ, per germline (reference sequence). The CDR3 has 15 residues. CDR3: CASRNVAGEAYEQYF.

The chain recombines TRBV5-1 with TRBJ1-1. Germline V gives CDR1 SGHRS, CDR2 YFSETQ. The CDR3 consists of 15 residues. Here the CDR3 reads CASSLYADLNTEAFF.

The chain combines TRBV28 with TRBJ2-2. The CDR3 covers 14 residues. Germline CDR1 and CDR2: MDHEN and SYDVKM. The chain's CDR3 is CASSMAVYTGELFF.

The J gene is TRBJ1-3, the V gene TRBV4-1; TCRdb reports TRBD1, a call that lacks DNA to check it against. The germline V gene has CDR1 MGHRA and CDR2 YSYEKL. The CDR3 extends over 18 amino acids. Here the CDR3 reads CASSLRDRGIKTGNTIYF.

V and J are TRBV12-3 or TRBV12-4 and TRBJ2-3; the D call of TRBD2 rests on TCRdb alone, since no DNA is present to check it. This CDR3 is 12 amino acids long. CDR3 region: CASSSRGSTQYF.

The rearrangement uses TRBV10-3 and TRBJ2-1. The CDR3 sequence is 15 residues long. Germline CDR1 reads ENHRY; CDR2 reads SYGVKD. The CDR3 protein is CAIRSGKLVDNEQFF.

This chain joins TRBV9 and TRBJ2-2; the D call from TCRdb, TRBD2, cannot be confirmed without DNA. Germline V CDR1 and CDR2: SGDLS, YYNGEE. The CDR3 is made up of 19 amino acids. CDR3 sequence: CASSVGSLSGRLYAGELFF. Full variable domain (remainder filled in from reference TRBV9 and TRBJ2-2): DSGVTQTPKHLITATGQRVTLRCSPRSGDLSVYWYQQSLDQGLQFLIQYYNGEERAKGNILERFSAQQFPDLHSELNLSSLELGDSALYFCASSVGSLSGRLYAGELFFGEGSRLTVL.

V usage is TRBV30 and J usage is TRBJ2-7; TCRdb returns TRBD2, unconfirmable since there is no DNA. CDR1 is GTSNPN, CDR2 SVGIG, per germline (reference sequence). The CDR3 covers 15 residues. The CDR3 sequence is CAWSPSRLQGYEQYF.